The source of this TCR beta chain is a study of early stage breast cancer tumors. Across the study: Samples were sequenced at roughly 10-fold average coverage. General study points: Commonly generated sequences made up most enriched TCRB sequences shared between patients. Compared with adjacent normal breast tissue, tumors showed around 2.5-fold greater T cell density and higher clonality.

CDR3 size: 15 residues. Germline V gene sequence: CDR1 SGHRS, CDR2 YFSETQ. Deletions cut 4 bases from V and 9 bases from J, with 20 bases between. A note on this clone: Antigen specificity is unknown.

Each sample had two DNA replicates, roughly 0.5 ug blood or 1.5 ug tissue. Libraries were prepared by immunoSEQ multiplex PCR; TCRdb keeps only in-frame clonotypes and omits some of them. In the table there are tens of thousands of clones, 70% to 85% of which are singletons. Sequencing used blood. V and J are TRBV5-1 and TRBJ2-1; no reliable D call. The receptor was derived from a person aged 55 to 69 with breast cancer. The CDR3 is CASSREKPRLTEQFF. CDR3 coding DNA: TGCGCCAGCAGCCGAGAGAAACCCCGACTTACTGAGCAGTTCTTC.